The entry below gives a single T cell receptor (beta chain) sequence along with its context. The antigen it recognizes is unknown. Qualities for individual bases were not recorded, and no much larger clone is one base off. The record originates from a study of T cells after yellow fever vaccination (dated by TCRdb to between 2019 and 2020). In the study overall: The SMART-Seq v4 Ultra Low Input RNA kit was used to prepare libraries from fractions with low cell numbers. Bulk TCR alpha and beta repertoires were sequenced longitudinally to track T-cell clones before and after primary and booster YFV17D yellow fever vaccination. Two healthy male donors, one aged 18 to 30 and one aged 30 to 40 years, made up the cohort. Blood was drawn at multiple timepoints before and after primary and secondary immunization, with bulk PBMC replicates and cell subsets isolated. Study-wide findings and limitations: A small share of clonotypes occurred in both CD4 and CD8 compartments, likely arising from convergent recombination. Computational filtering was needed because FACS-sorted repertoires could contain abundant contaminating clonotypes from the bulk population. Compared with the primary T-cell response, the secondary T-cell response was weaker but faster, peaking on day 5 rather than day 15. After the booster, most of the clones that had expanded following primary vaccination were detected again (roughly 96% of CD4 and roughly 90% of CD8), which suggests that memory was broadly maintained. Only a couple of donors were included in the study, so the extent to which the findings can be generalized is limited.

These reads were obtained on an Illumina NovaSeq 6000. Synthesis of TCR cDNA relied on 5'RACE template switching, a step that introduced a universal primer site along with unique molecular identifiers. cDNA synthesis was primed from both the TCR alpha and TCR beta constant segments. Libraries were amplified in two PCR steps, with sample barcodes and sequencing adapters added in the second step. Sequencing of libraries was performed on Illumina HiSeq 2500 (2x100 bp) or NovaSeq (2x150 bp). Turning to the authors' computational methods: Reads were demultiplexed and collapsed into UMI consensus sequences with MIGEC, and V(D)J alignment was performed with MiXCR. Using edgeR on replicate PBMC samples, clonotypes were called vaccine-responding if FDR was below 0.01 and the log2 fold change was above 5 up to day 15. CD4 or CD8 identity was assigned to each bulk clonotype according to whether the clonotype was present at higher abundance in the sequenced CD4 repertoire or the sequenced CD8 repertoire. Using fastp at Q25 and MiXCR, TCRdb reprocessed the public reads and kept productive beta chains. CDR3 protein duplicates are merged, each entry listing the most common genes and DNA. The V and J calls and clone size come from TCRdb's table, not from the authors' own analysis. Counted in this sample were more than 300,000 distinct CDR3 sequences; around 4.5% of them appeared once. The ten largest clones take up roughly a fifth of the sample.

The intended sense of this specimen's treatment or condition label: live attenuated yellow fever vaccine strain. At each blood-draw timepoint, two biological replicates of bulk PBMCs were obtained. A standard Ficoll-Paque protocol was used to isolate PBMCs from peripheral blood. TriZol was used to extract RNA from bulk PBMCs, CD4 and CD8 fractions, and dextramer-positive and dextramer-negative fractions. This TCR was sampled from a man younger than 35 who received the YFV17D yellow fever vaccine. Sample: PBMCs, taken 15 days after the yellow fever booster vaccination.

The CDR3 region reads CASSQGGYSGNEQFF. The nucleotide sequence is given as TGCGCCAGCAGCCAAGGAGGATATTCAGGGAATGAGCAGTTCTTC. The sequence joins TRBV4-1 to TRBJ2-1; 5 matching bases give a weak D call of TRBD1. Between the V and J ends, shortened by 1 base and 7 bases respectively, the junction contains 14 bases. From the cysteine up to the phenylalanine, the CDR3 has a length of 15 residues. Of the read, only the CDR3 DNA is kept; its 45 bases are in frame from base 1. Via the germline V gene, CDR1 is MGHRA and CDR2 YSYEKL.